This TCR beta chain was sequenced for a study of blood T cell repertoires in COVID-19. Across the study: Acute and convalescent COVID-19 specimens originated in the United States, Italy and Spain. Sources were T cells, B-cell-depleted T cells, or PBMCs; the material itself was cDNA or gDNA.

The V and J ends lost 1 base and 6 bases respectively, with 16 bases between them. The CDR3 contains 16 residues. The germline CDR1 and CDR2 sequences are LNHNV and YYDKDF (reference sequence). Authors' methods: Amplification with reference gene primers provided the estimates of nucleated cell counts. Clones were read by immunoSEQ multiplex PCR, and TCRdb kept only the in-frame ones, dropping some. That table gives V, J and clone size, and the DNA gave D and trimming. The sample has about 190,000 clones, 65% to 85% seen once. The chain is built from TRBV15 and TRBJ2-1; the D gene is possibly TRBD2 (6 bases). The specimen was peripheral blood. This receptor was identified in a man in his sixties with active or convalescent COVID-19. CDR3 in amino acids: CATSRGGLFIGNEQFF. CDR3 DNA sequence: TGTGCCACCAGCAGAGGGGGACTGTTCATCGGCAATGAGCAGTTCTTC.